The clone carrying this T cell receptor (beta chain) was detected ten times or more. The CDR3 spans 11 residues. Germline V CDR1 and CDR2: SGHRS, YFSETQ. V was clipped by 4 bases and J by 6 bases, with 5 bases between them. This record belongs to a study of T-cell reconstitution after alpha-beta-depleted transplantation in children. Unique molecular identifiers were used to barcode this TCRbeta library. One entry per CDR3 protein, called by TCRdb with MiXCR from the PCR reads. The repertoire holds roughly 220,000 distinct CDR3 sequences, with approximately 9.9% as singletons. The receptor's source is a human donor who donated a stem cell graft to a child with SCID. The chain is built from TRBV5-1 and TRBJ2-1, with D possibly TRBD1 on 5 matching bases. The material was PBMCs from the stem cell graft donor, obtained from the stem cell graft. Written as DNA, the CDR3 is TGCGCCAGCAGCGACAGCAATGAGCAGTTCTTC. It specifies CASSDSNEQFF. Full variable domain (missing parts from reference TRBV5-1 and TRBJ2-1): KAGVTQTPRYLIKTRGQQVTLSCSPISGHRSVSWYQQTPGQGLQFLFEYFSETQRNKGNFPGRFSGRQFSNSRSEMNVSTLELGDSALYLCASSDSNEQFFGPGTRLTVL.